This passage covers 30 T cell receptor beta chains from one sample sequenced in a study of blood T cells in healthy people across ages. Through a sample-barcoded 5' primer and a J-beta primer mix, a second PCR was run for about 6 to 11 cycles. One entry per CDR3 protein, called by TCRdb with MiXCR from the 5' RACE reads. The data show about 620,000 distinct CDR3 sequences, 20% to 25% seen once. The sequenced sample consisted of blood. The receptors shown here come from a man in his sixties or seventies in good health.

The chain recombines TRBV14 with TRBJ1-4; possibly TRBD1 for D (6 bases). Germline CDR1 reads SGHDN; CDR2 reads FVKESK. This CDR3 comprises 15 residues. The V and J ends lost 4 bases and 5 bases respectively, with 14 bases between them. The CDR3 loop reads CASSPNRRGNEKLFF. DNA of the CDR3: TGTGCCAGCAGCCCGAACAGGAGGGGGAATGAAAAACTGTTTTTT.

This clonotype occurred a few times. This sequence joins TRBV20-1 and TRBJ2-3, with D unresolved. There are 15 residues in the CDR3. Trimming cost V 3 bases and J 0 bases, with 13 bases left between them. CDR1 is DFQATT and CDR2 is SNEGSKA in the germline V gene (reference sequence). The CDR3 protein is CSASSGGQSTDTQYF. The CDR3, as DNA: TGCAGTGCTAGCTCCGGTGGCCAAAGCACAGATACGCAGTATTTT.

Only a few counts were recorded for this clonotype. The chain links TRBV9 to TRBJ2-7; 8 nucleotides agree with TRBD2. The CDR3 contains 14 residues. V trimming: 2 bases; J trimming: 5 bases; junction bases outside the gene matches: 6. Looked up from germline, CDR1 is SGDLS and CDR2 is YYNGEE. This CDR3 reads CASSVSGEPHEQYF. CDR3 DNA: TGTGCCAGCAGCGTTAGCGGGGAGCCCCACGAGCAGTACTTC.

Many counts were recorded for this clonotype. The CDR3 DNA reads TGCAGTGCTAGATACAGGGAGTCCTACGAGCAGTACTTC. It codes for CSARYRESYEQYF. The chain joins TRBV20-1 to TRBJ2-5, with a tentative D call TRBD1 (6 bases). The J call may be faulty, since TRBJ2-7 better matches the DNA end. CDR1 and CDR2 from the germline V gene are DFQATT and SNEGSKA (reference sequence). The CDR3 runs 13 residues.

This chain joins TRBV10-3 and TRBJ2-5; TRBD2 agrees at 8 bases. Germline assignment: CDR1 ENHRY and CDR2 SYGVKD. This CDR3 spans 15 amino acids. The V and J ends lost 3 bases and 2 bases, in that order; junction bases with no gene match: 5. The CDR3 DNA is TGTGCCATCAGTGACCTAGCGGGTGTACAAGAGACCCAGTACTTC. This gives the protein CAISDLAGVQETQYF.

The DNA for the CDR3 is TGTGCCAGCAGTTACCAGACAGGGCAAAATGAAGAGACCCAGTACTTC. As protein: CASSYQTGQNEETQYF. This rearrangement joins TRBV6-2 or TRBV6-3 to TRBJ2-5; 7 bases are a match to TRBD1. The CDR3 is made up of 16 amino acids. V lost 2 bases to trimming and J lost 3 bases; unmatched junction nucleotides: 9. CDR1 and CDR2 from the germline V gene are MNHEY and SVGEGT.

This clonotype was seen a few times. V is TRBV2 and J is TRBJ2-5, with D unclear. V was pared by 1 base and J by 5 bases, with 14 bases between. Looked up from germline, CDR1 is SNHLY and CDR2 is FYNNEI. This CDR3 contains 15 residues. CDR3 sequence reads: CASSEGPLLGETQYF. For the CDR3, the DNA is TGTGCCAGCAGTGAAGGTCCTTTGCTTGGGGAGACCCAGTACTTC.

This clonotype was counted a few times. The chain joins TRBV6-5 to TRBJ1-6, with TRBD1 matching over 7 bases. CDR3 length equals 15 residues. Germline V CDR1 and CDR2: MNHEY, SVGAGI. The junction had 7 bases not matched to a gene; V was cut back by 6 bases and J by 5 bases. The DNA of the CDR3 is TGTGCCAGCAGGCCCCCGGGACAGAATAATTCACCCCTCCACTTT. The encoded protein is CASRPPGQNNSPLHF.

There are many counts of this clonotype. This chain links TRBV7-9 with TRBJ2-7; the D is unclear. Germline CDR1 reads SEHNR; CDR2 reads FQNEAQ (reference sequence). Trimming stripped 4 bases from V and 5 bases from J, with 12 bases between. This CDR3 contains 13 residues. The CDR3 bases are TGTGCCAGCAGCTCCTATCTAGAAAACGAGCAGTACTTC. Protein: CASSSYLENEQYF.

In its sample, this clonotype was seen many times. This sequence joins TRBV18 and TRBJ2-7; perhaps D is TRBD1 or TRBD2 (5 bases each). V lost 8 bases and J lost 3, with 17 bases in between. CDR1 is KGHSH and CDR2 is LQKENI in the germline V gene. This CDR3 is built from 14 residues. The CDR3 DNA reads TGTGCCAGCAGCCCCGGGACCGGGGACTACGAGCAGTACTTC. Translated, it gives CASSPGTGDYEQYF. Drawing the rest from reference TRBV18 and TRBJ2-7, the complete variable domain is NAGVMQNPRHLVRRRGQEARLRCSPMKGHSHVYWYRQLPEEGLKFMVYLQKENIIDESGMPKERFSAEFPKEGPSILRIQQVVRGDSAAYFCASSPGTGDYEQYFGPGTRLTVT.

The V gene is TRBV28, the J gene TRBJ2-7; D is unclear. The V gene's germline CDR1 is MDHEN and CDR2 SYDVKM. The CDR3 has 13 residues. Trimming took 2 bases from V and 6 from J, leaving 11 bases between them. CDR3 sequence (DNA): TGTGCCAGCAGTTTAAGTAAGGAACCCGAGCAGTACTTC. This sequence encodes CASSLSKEPEQYF.

This clonotype has only a few counts. The chain recombines TRBV4-1 with TRBJ2-1; D is unclear. Trimming removed 2 bases at V and 0 bases at J, with 11 bases between. Per germline, CDR1 MGHRA and CDR2 YSYEKL. CDR3 size: 16 residues. CDR3 nucleotides: TGCGCCAGCAGCCAACAGGCCATTATCTCCTACAATGAGCAGTTCTTC. It specifies CASSQQAIISYNEQFF.

The rearrangement joins TRBV20-1 to TRBJ2-5; maybe TRBD1 (6 bases). CDR3 length: 12 amino acids. Germline V CDR1 and CDR2: DFQATT, SNEGSKA (reference sequence). Between the trimmed V and J ends, which lost 6 bases and 5 bases, there was a span of 13 bases. Written as DNA, the CDR3 is TGCAGTGCGCACAGGGAGCTGGAGACCCAGTACTTC. Its translation: CSAHRELETQYF.

A few counts support this clonotype. The rearrangement uses TRBV24-1 and TRBJ2-1; D is unclear. The V and J ends lost 1 base and 6 bases respectively, with 3 bases between them. CDR1 is KGHDR, CDR2 SFDVKD, per germline. The CDR3 is 12 amino acids. CDR3 sequence: CATSDFGNEQFF. The CDR3 bases are TGTGCCACCAGTGATTTTGGCAATGAGCAGTTCTTC.

J is TRBJ2-1 and V is TRBV4-3, with D hard to call. CDR1 is LGHNA and CDR2 is YSLEER in the germline V gene. Trimming pared 0 bases from V and 5 bases from J, leaving 14 bases between. The CDR3 length is 16 residues. CDR3 residues: CASSQDLSSVNNEQFF. The CDR3 DNA sequence: TGCGCCAGCAGCCAAGATTTGTCCAGCGTGAACAATGAGCAGTTCTTC.

This clonotype has only a few counts. The V gene is TRBV5-1, the J gene TRBJ2-5, with 9 bases matching TRBD2. The end of the DNA is better explained by TRBJ2-1, so the J call may be wrong. From germline, CDR1 is SGHRS and CDR2 YFSETQ. This CDR3 region has 14 residues. The CDR3 sequence: CASSWVAGENEQFF. Written as DNA, the CDR3 is TGCGCCAGCAGCTGGGTAGCGGGAGAGAATGAGCAGTTCTTC.

The gene calls are TRBV30 and TRBJ1-4; no clear D gene. The CDR3 consists of 13 residues. V lost 1 base and J lost 6, with 9 bases in between. Looked up from germline, CDR1 is GTSNPN and CDR2 is SVGIG (reference sequence). The CDR3 DNA reads as TGTGCCTGGAGTGGACATACCGATGAAAAACTGTTTTTT. Translated, it gives CAWSGHTDEKLFF.

The rearrangement uses TRBV7-9 and TRBJ2-1, with D maybe TRBD2 (6 bases). The CDR3 consists of 15 residues. The germline CDR1 and CDR2 sequences are SEHNR and FQNEAQ (reference sequence). V lost 1 base and J 6 bases, leaving 13 bases between the germline ends. The CDR3 protein is CASSLDPGDGNEQFF. The CDR3 DNA reads as TGTGCCAGCAGCTTAGATCCGGGAGACGGCAATGAGCAGTTCTTC.

This clonotype appeared a few times. The chain recombines TRBV6-6 with TRBJ1-4; 8 nucleotides match TRBD1. The CDR3 is 15 amino acids. Unmatched junction bases numbered 0, after V lost 2 bases and J lost 1 base. Germline CDR1 is MNHNY and CDR2 is SVGAGI (reference sequence). CDR3 DNA: TGTGCCAGCAGTTACGACAGGGGAACTAATGAAAAACTGTTTTTT. This gives the protein CASSYDRGTNEKLFF.

To note about this clonotype: Germline is not matched at one junction end, which may reflect a read error. The chain employs TRBV12-3 or TRBV12-4 and TRBJ1-3; D gene unclear. This CDR3 has 13 residues. The CDR3 reads CASSRASGNAIYF. CDR3 sequence (DNA): TGTGCCAGCAGCCGGGCTTCTGGAAACGCCATATATTTT.

This clonotype occurred a few times. This sequence joins TRBV7-8 and TRBJ2-1; 11 nucleotides match TRBD2. CDR3 length: 17 residues. With V trimmed by 2 bases and J by 2 bases, 5 bases remained unmatched. Germline values: CDR1 SGHVS, CDR2 FQNEAQ. In nucleotides, the CDR3 is TGTGCCAGCAGCTTACCTAGACTAGCGGGGACCTACAATGAGCAGTTCTTC. Its translation is CASSLPRLAGTYNEQFF.

V is TRBV12-3 or TRBV12-4 and J is TRBJ2-7; the D gene is possibly TRBD2 (5 bases). The CDR3 consists of 13 residues. Trimming shortened V by 6 bases and J by 6 bases, and 15 bases separated the two germline ends. CDR3 nucleotide sequence: TGTGCCAGCAGCCCCGCGTCGAGCGGCGAGCAGTACTTC. Translation: CASSPASSGEQYF.

The chain uses TRBV3-1 and TRBJ2-7; unclear D gene. The CDR3 extends over 13 amino acids. Between the trimmed V and J ends, which lost 2 bases and 5 bases, there was a span of 10 bases. Per germline, CDR1 LGHDT and CDR2 YNNKEL (reference sequence). The CDR3 nucleotides read TGTGCCAGCAGCCAACAAGGGTCCCACGAGCAGTACTTC. Translation: CASSQQGSHEQYF.

In this sample, this clonotype turned up a few times. This sequence joins TRBV5-5 and TRBJ2-5, with D possibly being TRBD2 (5 bases). V shed 0 bases and J shed 11 bases, with 14 bases lying between them. Germline CDR1 reads SGHKS; CDR2 reads YYEKEE (reference sequence). The CDR3 runs to 13 residues. CDR3 amino acids: CASSLAIMGEQYF. CDR3 DNA: TGTGCCAGCAGCTTGGCCATTATGGGAGAGCAGTACTTC.

This clonotype came up a few times. V and J are TRBV20-1 and TRBJ2-3; maybe TRBD1 (6 bases). V lost 6 bases and J 4 bases, leaving 17 bases between the germline ends. CDR1 and CDR2 (germline): DFQATT, SNEGSKA (reference sequence). The length of the CDR3 is 14 residues. CDR3 DNA sequence: TGCAGTGCCGTGACAGGTGGTGGGGCAGATACGCAGTATTTT. It encodes CSAVTGGGADTQYF.

This clonotype appeared a few times. This chain uses TRBV20-1 with TRBJ2-5; TRBD2 matches at 9 bases. The DNA matches TRBJ2-1 better at its end, which makes the J call doubtful. Germline lookup yields CDR1 DFQATT and CDR2 SNEGSKA (reference sequence). The CDR3 length is 14 residues. The CDR3 DNA is TGCAGTGCTAGAGTGGTACTAGCGGGCAATGAGCAGTTCTTC. This encodes CSARVVLAGNEQFF.

V usage is TRBV5-1 and J usage is TRBJ2-1; 11 positions match TRBD2. V lost 0 bases to trimming and J lost 6 bases; unmatched junction nucleotides: 5. Germline CDR1 and CDR2: SGHRS and YFSETQ. This CDR3 spans 16 amino acids. CDR3 amino acids: CASSLVVAGGSNEQFF. CDR3 DNA sequence: TGCGCCAGCAGCTTGGTGGTAGCGGGAGGGTCCAATGAGCAGTTCTTC.

The chain has TRBV7-9 and TRBJ1-6; 8 nucleotides agree with TRBD1. Germline lookup yields CDR1 SEHNR and CDR2 FQNEAQ (reference sequence). CDR3 length equals 14 residues. Losses at the gene ends were 4 bases for V and 10 bases for J; bases not matched to a gene: 6. CDR3 sequence: CASSSTGDQSPLHF. CDR3 DNA: TGTGCCAGCAGCTCGACAGGGGATCAGTCACCCCTCCACTTT. The entire variable domain, with the rest obtained from reference TRBV7-9 and TRBJ1-6, is as follows: DTGVSQNPRHKITKRGQNVTFRCDPISEHNRLYWYRQTLGQGPEFLTYFQNEAQLEKSRLLSDRFSAERPKGSFSTLEIQRTEQGDSAMYLCASSSTGDQSPLHFGNGTRLTVT.

The chain is built from TRBV20-1 and TRBJ2-2, with D possibly TRBD2 on 5 matching bases. This CDR3 region has 11 residues. Germline V gene data show CDR1 as DFQATT and CDR2 as SNEGSKA (reference sequence). Trimming took off 2 bases at V and 13 bases at J, with 11 bases between the two ends. As DNA, the CDR3 is TGCAGTGCTAGACGGCAGGCGGGGCTGTTTTTT. This translates into CSARRQAGLFF.

This clonotype has a handful of counts. This rearrangement joins TRBV5-1 to TRBJ2-5; 10 bases line up with TRBD2. The J call may be in error: the DNA end matches TRBJ2-1 better. Germline V gives CDR1 SGHRS, CDR2 YFSETQ. The CDR3 is made up of 15 amino acids. The CDR3, as DNA: TGCGCCAGCAGCCCGAGCGGGAGGGCCGGCGATGAGCAGTTCTTC. Translated, it gives CASSPSGRAGDEQFF.